The 26 T cell receptor beta chains in this list originate from one sample, sequenced in a study of blood T cell repertoires in COVID-19 (dated by TCRdb to the early 2020s). The method was the immunoSEQ multiplex PCR assay. Entries here come from immuneACCESS through TCRdb and include only in-frame sequences with V and J called. Some clones fail to appear in such tables; in the studies checked, an unresolved V gene covers under half of the shortfall, and the cause of the remainder is unknown. The sample contains over 75,000 clones, approximately 80% of them found a single time. Roughly 12% of the sample belongs to the ten largest clones. The specimen was peripheral blood. Every receptor here comes from a man between 70 and 80 years old with acute or convalescent COVID-19.

CDR3 in DNA: TGCGCCAGCAGCTTGACGGGGTTCAATCAGCCCCAGCATTTT. It specifies CASSLTGFNQPQHF. The chain couples TRBV5-1 to TRBJ1-5, with D unresolved. The germline V gene has CDR1 SGHRS and CDR2 YFSETQ. V was pared by 1 base and J by 3 bases, with 8 bases between. This CDR3 spans 14 amino acids.

This clone was found a few times. The genes are TRBV6-5 and TRBJ2-5, with TRBD1 as a possible D gene (5 bases). V shed 5 bases and J shed 0 bases, with 10 bases lying between them. Germline V gene lookup returns CDR1 MNHEY and CDR2 SVGAGI. This CDR3 contains 14 residues. The CDR3 protein is CASSTTGDQETQYF. The CDR3 DNA reads as TGTGCCAGCAGTACCACAGGCGACCAAGAGACCCAGTACTTC.

The V gene is TRBV5-6, the J gene TRBJ1-2, with D possibly being TRBD1 (6 bases). There are 14 residues in the CDR3. Trimming pared 3 bases from V and 2 bases from J, leaving 11 bases between. Germline V gene lookup returns CDR1 SGHDT and CDR2 YYEEEE. The chain's CDR3 is CASSYGQTNYGYTF. Written as DNA, the CDR3 is TGTGCCAGCAGCTACGGACAGACCAACTATGGCTACACCTTC.

This chain joins TRBV18 and TRBJ1-1, with TRBD1 matching over 8 bases. The CDR3 covers 14 residues. The J segment lost 1 base and the V segment lost 3 bases, leaving 1 base of the junction unmatched. The germline V gene encodes CDR1 KGHSH and CDR2 LQKENI. This CDR3 reads CASSPGQANTEAFF. CDR3 coding DNA: TGTGCCAGCTCACCGGGACAGGCGAACACTGAAGCTTTCTTT.

This chain connects TRBV6-6 to TRBJ2-1; 7 nucleotides line up with TRBD1. After removal of 5 bases from V and 3 bases from J, the junction contained 7 bases not matched to a gene. Germline V lookup: CDR1 MNHNY, CDR2 SVGAGI (reference sequence). This CDR3 has 15 amino acids. The DNA of the CDR3 is TGTGCCAGCAGTAAAACGACAGGGATCTACAATGAGCAGTTCTTC. Amino acids: CASSKTTGIYNEQFF.

This chain joins TRBV2 and TRBJ2-4, with 12 positions matching TRBD2. V was clipped by 7 bases and J by 0 bases; unmatched bases: 7. Germline V lookup: CDR1 SNHLY, CDR2 FYNNEI. CDR3 length: 17 residues. CDR3 nucleotide sequence: TGTGCCAGCATTCGTCTAGCGGGGGGGTTAGCCAAAAACATTCAGTACTTC. Amino acids: CASIRLAGGLAKNIQYF.

CDR3 loop: CASSLAGQGMGYTF. The CDR3 DNA sequence: TGCGCCAGCAGCTTGGCGGGACAGGGTATGGGCTACACCTTC. The rearrangement links TRBV5-1 to TRBJ1-2; 9 bases agree with TRBD1. Germline loops: CDR1 SGHRS, CDR2 YFSETQ. The CDR3 has 14 residues. The V segment lost 0 bases and the J segment 8 bases; nucleotides outside the gene matches: 5.

The chain combines TRBV7-3 with TRBJ2-6, with 13 bases matching TRBD2. Germline CDR1 is SGHTA and CDR2 is FQGTGA. J was trimmed by 3 bases and V by 5 bases; bases with no gene match: 4. The CDR3 has 17 residues. As DNA, the CDR3 is TGTGCCAGCAGCCCACTAGCGGGGGGGCTTGGGGCCAACGTCCTGACTTTC. Its translation: CASSPLAGGLGANVLTF. Drawing the rest from reference TRBV7-3 and TRBJ2-6, the complete variable domain is GAGVSQTPSNKVTEKGKYVELRCDPISGHTALYWYRQSLGQGPEFLIYFQGTGAADDSGLPNDRFFAVRPEGSVSTLKIQRTERGDSAVYLCASSPLAGGLGANVLTFGAGSRLTVL.

The V gene is TRBV2, the J gene TRBJ2-1; 10 nucleotides agree with TRBD2. Germline assignment: CDR1 SNHLY and CDR2 FYNNEI. Germline trimming cut 2 bases from V and 7 bases from J; bases unmatched to any gene: 5. CDR3 length: 15 residues. The CDR3 reads CASSERASGGNEQFF. In DNA form, the CDR3 reads TGTGCCAGCAGTGAAAGGGCTAGCGGGGGTAATGAGCAGTTCTTC.

This clone occurred a few times. This chain connects TRBV18 to TRBJ2-7, with D tentatively TRBD1 (6 bases). The CDR3 loop spans 15 amino acids. Germline assignment: CDR1 KGHSH and CDR2 LQKENI. V was clipped by 3 bases and J by 0 bases, with 12 bases between them. The CDR3 sequence is CASSPSGQSSYEQYF. For the CDR3, the DNA is TGTGCCAGCTCACCTAGTGGACAGAGCTCCTACGAGCAGTACTTC.

The chain has TRBV25-1 and TRBJ1-1, with TRBD1 matching over 8 bases. Per the germline V gene, CDR1 is MGHDK and CDR2 is SYGVNS. This CDR3 spans 14 amino acids. V dropped 4 bases and J dropped 4; count of bases not matched to a gene: 5. The DNA of the CDR3 is TGTGCCAGCAGTGGACAGGGGTTTGTCACTGAAGCTTTCTTT. Amino acids: CASSGQGFVTEAFF.

The chain joins TRBV6-2 or TRBV6-3 to TRBJ1-1; D possibly corresponds to TRBD1 (6 bases). V lost 6 bases and J 5 bases, leaving 19 bases between the germline ends. Per the germline V gene, CDR1 is MNHEY and CDR2 is SVGEGT. This CDR3 region has 15 residues. The CDR3 protein is CASSAQEQGRTEAFF. CDR3 nucleotides: TGTGCCAGCAGCGCGCAGGAACAGGGTCGGACTGAAGCTTTCTTT.

This rearrangement joins TRBV2 to TRBJ1-1; possibly TRBD1 for D (6 bases). This CDR3 spans 13 amino acids. Trimming removed 6 bases from V and 2 bases from J, with 10 bases in between. Germline assignment: CDR1 SNHLY and CDR2 FYNNEI. The CDR3 here is CASSGQPNTEAFF. The CDR3 DNA reads TGTGCCAGCAGCGGACAGCCCAACACTGAAGCTTTCTTT.

This chain uses TRBV19 with TRBJ2-5; D call uncertain. Germline V CDR1 and CDR2: LNHDA, SQIVND (reference sequence). The CDR3 covers 14 residues. Trimming took 1 base from V and 1 from J, leaving 7 bases between them. The CDR3 is CASSIVLAQETQYF. Written as DNA, the CDR3 is TGTGCCAGTAGTATAGTCTTAGCCCAAGAGACCCAGTACTTC.

There are a few counts of this clone. This sequence joins TRBV29-1 and TRBJ2-2, with 7 bases identical to TRBD1. The CDR3 loop spans 15 amino acids. CDR1 and CDR2 (germline): SQVTM, ANQGSEA. V shed 5 bases and J 6 bases; nucleotides not matched to a gene: 12. The CDR3 DNA reads TGCAGCGTTCTAAGTGAACAGGGGTTTCCCGGGGAGCTGTTTTTT. Protein sequence: CSVLSEQGFPGELFF.

This clone has just a few counts. This chain uses TRBV5-1 with TRBJ2-7; no clear D. The germline CDR1 and CDR2 sequences are SGHRS and YFSETQ. Trimming removed 0 bases at V and 2 bases at J, with 18 bases between. The CDR3 extends over 17 amino acids. The CDR3 spells CASSLDPWAEPPYEQYV. The CDR3 bases are TGCGCCAGCAGCTTGGACCCTTGGGCCGAGCCCCCCTACGAGCAGTACGTC.

The chain recombines TRBV19 with TRBJ2-7; D may be TRBD2 (6 bases). CDR3 length: 14 residues. Trimming took 7 bases from V and 3 from J, leaving 16 bases between them. Looked up from germline, CDR1 is LNHDA and CDR2 is SQIVND (reference sequence). The CDR3 reads CASTFAEGFYEQYV. The CDR3 DNA sequence: TGTGCCAGTACCTTTGCGGAGGGCTTCTACGAGCAGTACGTC.

The genes are TRBV11-2 and TRBJ2-3; the match to TRBD2 covers 10 bases. After removal of 6 bases from V and 3 bases from J, the junction contained 12 bases not matched to a gene. Per the germline V gene, CDR1 is SGHAT and CDR2 is FQNNGV. This CDR3 is 17 amino acids long. This CDR3 is CASRPSRSSGGTDTQYF. CDR3 sequence (DNA): TGTGCCAGCAGACCGAGTCGCTCTAGCGGGGGAACAGATACGCAGTATTTT.

This chain connects TRBV4-1 to TRBJ2-2, with TRBD1 matching 9 bases. Germline trimming cut 3 bases from V and 7 bases from J; bases unmatched to any gene: 3. The CDR3 spans 14 residues. CDR1 MGHRA and CDR2 YSYEKL come from the germline V gene. In DNA, the CDR3 is TGCGCCAGCAGCCAGGGGACAGGGTTCGGGGAGCTGTTTTTT. It is translated as CASSQGTGFGELFF.

There are a few counts of this clone. The V and J genes are TRBV20-1 and TRBJ1-1; D remains unclear. The germline V gene has CDR1 DFQATT and CDR2 SNEGSKA (reference sequence). Trimming removed 3 bases from V and 4 bases from J, with 6 bases in between. The CDR3 sequence is 11 residues long. Written as DNA, the CDR3 is TGCAGTGCTAGGTCAGGCACTGAAGCTTTCTTT. Amino acids: CSARSGTEAFF.

This chain's CDR3 is CASSLGWGGGYGYTF. CDR3 nucleotides: TGTGCCAGCAGCTTAGGTTGGGGGGGCGGCTATGGCTACACCTTC. V gene TRBV7-9 combines with J gene TRBJ1-2; D might be TRBD1 (6 bases). CDR1 and CDR2 from the germline V gene are SEHNR and FQNEAQ (reference sequence). Trimming shortened V by 1 base and J by 4 bases, and 13 bases separated the two germline ends. The CDR3 runs 15 residues.

J is TRBJ1-3 and V is TRBV5-5; 7 bases line up with TRBD1. With V trimmed by 3 bases and J by 2 bases, 11 bases remained unmatched. The germline V gene encodes CDR1 SGHKS and CDR2 YYEKEE (reference sequence). This CDR3 comprises 17 residues. Written as DNA, the CDR3 is TGTGCCAGCAGCTCAGTACCGGGACAGAACGCTGGAAACACCATATATTTT. Protein: CASSSVPGQNAGNTIYF.

The rearrangement links TRBV6-5 to TRBJ2-5; 7 nucleotides align to TRBD1. Trimming removed 5 bases from V and 6 bases from J; junction bases left unmatched: 6. The CDR3 length is 13 residues. CDR1 and CDR2 (germline): MNHEY, SVGAGI. As DNA, the CDR3 is TGTGCCAGCAGTCTAACAGGGGTCAAGACCCAGTACTTC. It translates to CASSLTGVKTQYF.

The J gene is TRBJ2-1, the V gene TRBV7-9; 7 positions agree with TRBD1. After removal of 5 bases from V and 9 bases from J, the junction contained 13 bases not matched to a gene. The CDR3 extends over 15 amino acids. CDR1 and CDR2 (germline): SEHNR, FQNEAQ (reference sequence). In DNA form, the CDR3 reads TGTGCCAGCAGCCGGAACAGGGGCCCCCTCGGTGAGCAGTTCTTC. It codes for CASSRNRGPLGEQFF.

The V gene is TRBV15, the J gene TRBJ1-2; 9 nucleotides agree with TRBD1. Germline CDR1 is LNHNV and CDR2 is YYDKDF (reference sequence). The CDR3 length is 15 residues. V dropped 0 bases and J dropped 3; count of bases not matched to a gene: 2. Written as DNA, the CDR3 is TGTGCCACCAGCAGAGAGTGGACAGGGGACTATGGCTACACCTTC. Translated, it gives CATSREWTGDYGYTF.

V and J are TRBV5-1 and TRBJ1-6; no definite D call. Trimming took off 0 bases at V and 5 bases at J, with 3 bases between the two ends. The CDR3 runs to 13 residues. Germline CDR1 is SGHRS and CDR2 is YFSETQ. CDR3 loop: CASSLADNSPLHF. The CDR3 nucleotides are TGCGCCAGCAGCTTGGCGGATAATTCACCCCTCCACTTT.